This TCR beta chain came from a study of blood T cell repertoires in COVID-19. Study at large: The origin of the acute and convalescent COVID-19 samples was the United States, Italy and Spain. In each case, the material was cDNA or gDNA derived from T cells, B-cell-depleted T cells, or PBMCs.

As processed by the authors: Reference gene primer amplification gave nucleated cell count estimates. Sequencing was performed with immunoSEQ multiplex PCR; in TCRdb, only in-frame clones are kept and a portion is missing. V and J calls and clone size are as listed in that table; D and trimming were resolved from the DNA. Of 130,000 to 150,000 clones listed, 88% were seen once; the top ten hold over 2%. This clone was found a few times. CDR1 is MNHEY, CDR2 SMNVEV, per germline (reference sequence). This CDR3 contains 13 residues. V dropped 3 bases and J dropped 5 bases, with 8 bases sitting between them.

This TCR came from a human donor in a cohort sampled during active COVID-19. The chain uses TRBV27 and TRBJ1-5; the D gene is possibly TRBD1 (6 bases). Material for sequencing was peripheral blood. The CDR3 loop reads CASSLGHHQPQHF. In nucleotides, the CDR3 is TGTGCCAGCAGTTTGGGACACCATCAGCCCCAGCATTTT.